The 27 T cell receptor beta chains given below trace back to one sample, sequenced in a study of OX40 agonist ivuxolimab in advanced cancers. The library was made by the immunoSEQ multiplex PCR assay. The clones in this table, taken by TCRdb from immuneACCESS, are in-frame only. Not every clone is retained; where verified, under half of the shortfall comes from an unresolved V gene, and the cause of the rest is unknown. In this sample the table shows around 61,000 clones, about 90% of which occur a single time. Approximately 23% of the sample is in the top ten clones. The material was CD4+ or CD8+ T cells sorted from blood, obtained in a trial of the OX40 agonist ivuxolimab. The receptors were sampled from an adult with an advanced solid tumor such as melanoma, head and neck, liver or kidney cancer.

This sequence joins TRBV27 and TRBJ2-1, with TRBD2 identical over 9 bases. The trim removed 4 bases at V and 2 bases at J, leaving 6 bases unmatched. Germline V gene sequence: CDR1 MNHEY, CDR2 SMNVEV (reference sequence). The CDR3 sequence is 16 residues long. In DNA, the CDR3 is TGTGCCAGCAGTTACCTAGCGGGACTAACCTACAATGAGCAGTTCTTC. This gives the protein CASSYLAGLTYNEQFF.

This chain uses TRBV16 with TRBJ2-3; 7 positions agree with TRBD2. The CDR3 spans 16 residues. Germline V lookup: CDR1 KGHSY, CDR2 FQNENV. Trimming cost V 0 bases and J 1 base; bases outside gene matches: 4. CDR3 protein: CASSQSRAGGTDTQYF. The CDR3 DNA reads TGTGCCAGCAGCCAATCCAGGGCGGGAGGCACAGATACGCAGTATTTT. Together with reference TRBV16 and TRBJ2-3, the CDR3 gives the full variable domain: GEEVAQTPKHLVRGEGQKAKLYCAPIKGHSYVFWYQQVLKNEFKFLISFQNENVFDETGMPKERFSAKCLPNSPCSLEIQATKLEDSAVYFCASSQSRAGGTDTQYFGPGTRLTVL.

This chain joins TRBV27 and TRBJ2-1, with D possibly TRBD2 on 6 matching bases. CDR1 MNHEY and CDR2 SMNVEV come from the germline V gene (reference sequence). V lost 6 bases and J 8 bases, leaving 8 bases between the germline ends. The CDR3 totals 11 residues. In DNA, the CDR3 is TGTGCCAGCAGGGAGGGCCATGAGCAGTTCTTC. Amino acids: CASREGHEQFF.

The V and J genes are TRBV7-3 and TRBJ2-1; 8 nucleotides match TRBD1. V was clipped by 4 bases and J by 7 bases; unmatched bases: 6. CDR1 is SGHTA and CDR2 is FQGTGA in the germline V gene. The CDR3 extends over 14 amino acids. The CDR3 reads CASSSSDRENEQFF. Here the CDR3 DNA reads TGTGCCAGCAGCTCTTCGGACAGGGAAAATGAGCAGTTCTTC.

In DNA form, the CDR3 reads TGTGCCAGCAGTCACTCCGGACAGGGTGTCTATGGCTACACCTTC. Translated, it gives CASSHSGQGVYGYTF. The V gene is TRBV7-9, the J gene TRBJ1-2; 8 nucleotides match TRBD1. After removal of 6 bases from V and 4 bases from J, the junction contained 10 bases not matched to a gene. The length of the CDR3 is 15 residues. Germline CDR1 SEHNR, CDR2 FQNEAQ (reference sequence).

The chain carries TRBV9 and TRBJ1-1; maybe TRBD1 (5 bases). This CDR3 spans 15 amino acids. Germline V gives CDR1 SGDLS, CDR2 YYNGEE. The ends were cut back, 4 bases at V and 5 bases at J, with 18 bases in the middle. This chain's CDR3 is CASSIGQGEGTEAFF. As DNA, the CDR3 is TGTGCCAGCAGCATAGGTCAGGGCGAGGGGACTGAAGCTTTCTTT.

V and J are TRBV4-2 and TRBJ2-7; no reliable D call. Trimming took off 1 base at V and 1 base at J, with 8 bases between the two ends. The CDR3 consists of 14 residues. The germline V gene encodes CDR1 LGHNA and CDR2 YNFKEQ. CDR3: CASSQVESSYEQYF. The CDR3 coding sequence is TGTGCCAGCAGCCAAGTCGAGAGTTCCTACGAGCAGTACTTC.

The CDR3 spells CSARRGYEQYF. DNA for the CDR3: TGCAGTGCTAGACGGGGCTACGAGCAGTACTTC. The rearrangement uses TRBV20-1 and TRBJ2-7; TRBD2 is a possible D gene (5 bases). V lost 2 bases and J lost 3, with 5 bases in between. Germline CDR1 reads DFQATT; CDR2 reads SNEGSKA (reference sequence). The CDR3 extends over 11 amino acids.

The chain employs TRBV28 and TRBJ1-4; TRBD1 matches at 11 bases. The CDR3 extends over 16 amino acids. V trimming: 8 bases; J trimming: 3 bases; junction bases outside the gene matches: 8. Germline V gene lookup returns CDR1 MDHEN and CDR2 SYDVKM. CDR3 DNA sequence: TGTGCCAGCTACGGACAGGGGGCTATTGCTAATGAAAAACTGTTTTTT. Protein sequence: CASYGQGAIANEKLFF.

V is TRBV9 and J is TRBJ2-2; D unresolved. This CDR3 contains 14 residues. The V and J ends lost 0 bases and 2 bases respectively, with 5 bases between them. The germline gives CDR1 SGDLS, CDR2 YYNGEE. The CDR3 DNA is TGTGCCAGCAGCGTAGACCCTAACACCGGGGAGCTGTTTTTT. It translates to CASSVDPNTGELFF.

The gene calls are TRBV28 and TRBJ2-7; possible D gene TRBD2, 6 bases. The CDR3 runs to 13 residues. V gave up 10 bases and J gave up 0 bases, with 13 bases separating them. Germline V lookup: CDR1 MDHEN, CDR2 SYDVKM. CDR3 in DNA: TGTGCCACCTCTAGCGTTAGCTCCTACGAGCAGTACTTC. Encoded protein: CATSSVSSYEQYF.

This clone was counted once. The rearrangement uses TRBV6-1 and TRBJ1-1, with unresolved D. Trimming stripped 8 bases from V and 5 bases from J, with 15 bases between. The CDR3 spans 13 residues. Germline V lookup: CDR1 MNHNS, CDR2 SASEGT. CDR3: CASAIAVTTEAFF. In nucleotides, the CDR3 is TGTGCCAGCGCGATAGCAGTGACGACTGAAGCTTTCTTT.

The CDR3, as DNA: TGTGCCAGCAGCACCGACAGGGAGAGGCCGAACACTGAAGCTTTCTTT. Its translation: CASSTDRERPNTEAFF. The chain uses TRBV28 and TRBJ1-1; 7 bases map to TRBD1. The CDR3 has 16 residues. The ends lost 6 bases at V and 1 base at J; junction bases unmatched: 11. Germline loops: CDR1 MDHEN, CDR2 SYDVKM.

The chain uses TRBV28 and TRBJ1-5; 7 bases are a match to TRBD1. V lost 6 bases, J lost 1 base, and 9 bases stayed unmatched. Germline lookup yields CDR1 MDHEN and CDR2 SYDVKM. The CDR3 consists of 16 residues. The CDR3 nucleotides read TGTGCCAGCAGCCGCTACAGGGGCAGAAGCAATCAGCCCCAGCATTTT. Amino acids: CASSRYRGRSNQPQHF.

The chain recombines TRBV6-5 with TRBJ1-3; D is uncertain. V shed 7 bases and J shed 0 bases, with 10 bases lying between them. The CDR3 covers 14 residues. Germline loops: CDR1 MNHEY, CDR2 SVGAGI. The CDR3 spells CASIENYSGNTIYF. The CDR3 DNA is TGTGCCAGCATAGAGAATTACTCTGGAAACACCATATATTTT.

The CDR3 region has the DNA TGTGCCAGTAGTATAAGGGACATCAATCAGCCCCAGCATTTT. This gives the protein CASSIRDINQPQHF. V and J are TRBV19 and TRBJ1-5; D perhaps matches TRBD1 (6 bases). Trimming left V 2 bases short and J 3 bases short, with 8 bases between. CDR1 is LNHDA, CDR2 SQIVND, per germline (reference sequence). The CDR3 runs to 14 residues.

V usage is TRBV2 and J usage is TRBJ1-5, with D perhaps matching TRBD1 (5 bases). Germline-derived CDR1 and CDR2 are SNHLY and FYNNEI. With 3 bases removed from V and 0 bases from J, the gap between germline ends came to 21 bases. This CDR3 contains 19 residues. CDR3: CASSESIGPGQDSNQPQHF. CDR3 DNA sequence: TGTGCCAGCAGTGAGAGTATAGGACCGGGGCAGGATAGCAATCAGCCCCAGCATTTT.

The chain joins TRBV29-1 to TRBJ2-1; possible D gene TRBD2, 7 bases. The CDR3 is 14 amino acids. In germline, CDR1 is SQVTM, CDR2 ANQGSEA. V was cut by 6 bases and J by 8 bases, with 20 bases left in between. The CDR3 spells CSVGAGASWYEQFF. The CDR3 coding sequence is TGCAGCGTGGGGGCGGGGGCTAGTTGGTATGAGCAGTTCTTC.

The J gene is TRBJ2-1, the V gene TRBV11-3, with D unclear. CDR3 size: 12 residues. Germline CDR1 SGHNT, CDR2 YENEEA. The V end was cut by 3 bases, the J end by 7 bases, with 7 bases between. The CDR3 coding sequence is TGTGCCAGCAGCTTTGCCGCAAATGAGCAGTTCTTC. This sequence encodes CASSFAANEQFF.

The chain uses TRBV7-2 and TRBJ2-5; D may be TRBD2 (6 bases). With 1 base removed from V and 4 bases from J, the gap between germline ends came to 13 bases. There are 15 residues in the CDR3. The germline CDR1 and CDR2 sequences are SGHTA and FQGNSA. CDR3 DNA sequence: TGTGCCAGCAGCTTAGTGCCCGGGACTCCAGAGACCCAGTACTTC. The encoded protein is CASSLVPGTPETQYF. Full variable domain (remainder filled in from reference TRBV7-2 and TRBJ2-5): GAGVSQSPSNKVTEKGKDVELRCDPISGHTALYWYRQSLGQGLEFLIYFQGNSAPDKSGLPSDRFSAERTGGSVSTLTIQRTQQEDSAVYLCASSLVPGTPETQYFGPGTRLLVL.

V gene TRBV27 combines with J gene TRBJ2-2; 10 bases agree with TRBD1. The junction had 5 bases not matched to a gene; V was cut back by 4 bases and J by 0 bases. The CDR3 has 17 amino acids. Germline CDR1 reads MNHEY; CDR2 reads SMNVEV (reference sequence). The CDR3: CASSSWDRGTNTGELFF. For the CDR3, the DNA is TGTGCCAGCAGTTCCTGGGACAGGGGTACGAACACCGGGGAGCTGTTTTTT.

The gene calls are TRBV11-3 and TRBJ2-3; D is undetermined. The V and J ends lost 4 bases and 10 bases respectively, with 15 bases between them. Germline V gives CDR1 SGHNT, CDR2 YENEEA. This CDR3 has 13 residues. In DNA form, the CDR3 reads TGTGCCAGCAGCTCCCGGTATTCGTCGTCGCAGTATTTT. Amino acids: CASSSRYSSSQYF.

There are a few counts of this clone. V usage is TRBV30 and J usage is TRBJ2-7; D unclear. Germline V CDR1 and CDR2: GTSNPN, SVGIG (reference sequence). V was pared by 0 bases and J by 3 bases, with 9 bases between. CDR3 length: 13 residues. The CDR3 bases are TGTGCCTGGAGTGTTGCCCAAGGCTACGAGCAGTACGTC. Protein sequence: CAWSVAQGYEQYV.

In its sample, this clone was seen once. The genes are TRBV6-5 and TRBJ2-1, with no clear D. Germline V CDR1 and CDR2: MNHEY, SVGAGI. V gave up 6 bases and J gave up 0 bases, with 12 bases separating them. The CDR3 is 15 amino acids. CDR3 DNA sequence: TGTGCCAGCAGGCCCCACCCCCGCTCCTACAATGAGCAGTTCTTC. Residues: CASRPHPRSYNEQFF.

V and J are TRBV7-2 and TRBJ2-6; TRBD1 matches 10 bases. V shed 0 bases and J 4 bases; nucleotides not matched to a gene: 9. Per germline, CDR1 SGHTA and CDR2 FQGNSA. This CDR3 is built from 19 residues. The CDR3 spells CASSLALGTGAFGANVLTF. CDR3 in DNA: TGTGCCAGCAGCTTAGCGTTAGGGACAGGGGCGTTCGGGGCCAACGTCCTGACTTTC. Together with reference TRBV7-2 and TRBJ2-6, the CDR3 gives the full variable domain: GAGVSQSPSNKVTEKGKDVELRCDPISGHTALYWYRQSLGQGLEFLIYFQGNSAPDKSGLPSDRFSAERTGGSVSTLTIQRTQQEDSAVYLCASSLALGTGAFGANVLTFGAGSRLTVL.

The CDR3 loop reads CASSPRVANYGYTF. In nucleotides, the CDR3 is TGCGCCAGCAGCCCCCGTGTCGCTAACTATGGCTACACCTTC. The chain recombines TRBV4-3 with TRBJ1-2; the D is unclear. From germline, CDR1 is LGHNA and CDR2 YSLEER. V was clipped by 4 bases and J by 0 bases, with 9 bases between them. The CDR3 totals 14 residues.

The CDR3 sequence is CASSSPGGGYNEQFF. The CDR3 DNA reads TGTGCCAGTAGTTCCCCCGGAGGCGGTTACAATGAGCAGTTCTTC. The chain employs TRBV19 and TRBJ2-1; D perhaps matches TRBD2 (5 bases). V was clipped by 5 bases and J by 4 bases, with 15 bases between them. Germline CDR1 LNHDA, CDR2 SQIVND (reference sequence). The CDR3 runs 15 residues.